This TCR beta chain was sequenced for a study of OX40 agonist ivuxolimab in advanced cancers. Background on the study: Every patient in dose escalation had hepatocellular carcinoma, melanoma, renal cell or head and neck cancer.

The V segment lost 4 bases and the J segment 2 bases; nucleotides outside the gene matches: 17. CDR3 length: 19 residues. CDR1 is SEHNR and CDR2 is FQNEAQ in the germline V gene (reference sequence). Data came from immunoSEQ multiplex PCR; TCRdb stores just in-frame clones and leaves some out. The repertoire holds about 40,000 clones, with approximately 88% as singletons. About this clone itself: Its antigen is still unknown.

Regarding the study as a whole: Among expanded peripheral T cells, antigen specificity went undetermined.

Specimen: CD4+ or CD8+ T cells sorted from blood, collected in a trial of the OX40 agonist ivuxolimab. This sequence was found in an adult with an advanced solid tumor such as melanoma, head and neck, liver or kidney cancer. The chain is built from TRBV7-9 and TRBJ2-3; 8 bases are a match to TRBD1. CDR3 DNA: TGTGCCAGCAGCTCGTCGGGACAGGTACCAACCACCCCCACAGATACGCAGTATTTT. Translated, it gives CASSSSGQVPTTPTDTQYF. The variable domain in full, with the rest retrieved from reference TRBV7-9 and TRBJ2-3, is DTGVSQNPRHKITKRGQNVTFRCDPISEHNRLYWYRQTLGQGPEFLTYFQNEAQLEKSRLLSDRFSAERPKGSFSTLEIQRTEQGDSAMYLCASSSSGQVPTTPTDTQYFGPGTRLTVL.